This T cell receptor (beta chain) was profiled in a study of glioma-infiltrating T cells after dendritic cell vaccination (TCRdb year 2016). Context from the whole study: The cohort comprised 15 glioblastoma patients from Phase I and II dendritic cell vaccination trials, 9 newly diagnosed and 6 with recurrent disease. Between the early 2000s and the early 2010s, patients were given autologous tumor lysate-pulsed dendritic cell vaccination. The vaccine consisted of monocyte-derived dendritic cells cultured about seven days with IL-4 and GM-CSF, then pulsed overnight with autologous tumor lysate. Patients received three intradermal dendritic cell vaccine injections at biweekly intervals in the arm below the axilla. Deep sequencing of TCR beta CDR3 regions was used to quantify tumor-infiltrating lymphocyte content and compare tumor and blood repertoires in dendritic cell-vaccinated glioblastoma patients. Survival after dendritic cell vaccination was correlated with TCR sequencing metrics such as TIL content and the overlap between tumor and blood repertoires. General conclusions and limits of the study: After dendritic cell vaccination, a higher estimated pretreatment TIL content predicted longer time to progression and overall survival. The cohort was small and heterogeneous, with few patients having full blood and tumor sets and even fewer initial-recurrent tumor pairs. No direct relationship between TCR clonality and survival was found, suggesting a diverse polyclonal response may matter. The TCR overlap response model with three groups was called speculative and said to need prospective validation.

From the germline V gene (reference sequence), CDR1 is SGHNT and CDR2 is YYREEE. V is trimmed back by 3 bases and J by 14 bases, and the junction contains 8 bases that no gene match accounts for. The CDR3 runs 12 amino acids, cysteine and phenylalanine included. Just CDR3 DNA is preserved here, 36 bases in frame from base 1. The immunoSEQ assay amplified TCRB CDR3 regions from roughly 2 micrograms of genomic DNA, or from all available DNA when less than that amount was available. The multiplex PCR relied on 60 forward primers for TCR V beta segments and 13 reverse primers for J beta segments. To estimate the number of reads per starting template, synthetic control templates were added to each sample at limiting dilution. Reads of 87 bp were generated by sequencing on the Illumina HiSeq System. The source study handled its data this way. PCR and sequencing errors were removed by merging closely related sequences with a nearest neighbor algorithm. TCR overlap was measured as the percentage of unique tumor TCR beta sequences also present in the same patient's peripheral blood. TCRdb provides this immuneACCESS table in a form limited to in-frame rearrangements. Some clones are lacking; in checked studies, under half of them reflect an unresolved V gene, and why the rest are absent is not known. Clonal size and the V and J genes are those of that table, whereas D and trimming came from the DNA. The sample contains roughly 100,000 clones, around 89% of them found a single time. In total, the top ten clones hold 2.7% of the sample.

Turning to this clone: The antigen it recognizes is unknown. The input lacks base qualities; no much larger clone sits a single base away.

The time point label, as the study defines it: after dendritic cell vaccination, including at tumor progression/relapse. Selection of patients required sufficient residual fresh-frozen tumor tissue and over two years of available survival data. Molecular status otherwise varied across the glioblastoma patients, but none of them carried an isocitrate dehydrogenase mutation. PBMC were collected before vaccination, two weeks after the third vaccination, and at tumor progression if progression occurred. The Qiagen DNeasy Blood extraction Kit was used for extraction of genomic DNA. The receptor's source is a human donor with glioblastoma. Rearrangement joined TRBV5-4 to TRBJ1-2; TRBD1 lines up with 9 middle nucleotides. The input for sequencing was blood, taken after dendritic cell vaccination. The DNA sequence reads TGTGCCAGCAGCTCAACAGGGGGCCCCCGGACCTTC. It is translated as CASSSTGGPRTF.